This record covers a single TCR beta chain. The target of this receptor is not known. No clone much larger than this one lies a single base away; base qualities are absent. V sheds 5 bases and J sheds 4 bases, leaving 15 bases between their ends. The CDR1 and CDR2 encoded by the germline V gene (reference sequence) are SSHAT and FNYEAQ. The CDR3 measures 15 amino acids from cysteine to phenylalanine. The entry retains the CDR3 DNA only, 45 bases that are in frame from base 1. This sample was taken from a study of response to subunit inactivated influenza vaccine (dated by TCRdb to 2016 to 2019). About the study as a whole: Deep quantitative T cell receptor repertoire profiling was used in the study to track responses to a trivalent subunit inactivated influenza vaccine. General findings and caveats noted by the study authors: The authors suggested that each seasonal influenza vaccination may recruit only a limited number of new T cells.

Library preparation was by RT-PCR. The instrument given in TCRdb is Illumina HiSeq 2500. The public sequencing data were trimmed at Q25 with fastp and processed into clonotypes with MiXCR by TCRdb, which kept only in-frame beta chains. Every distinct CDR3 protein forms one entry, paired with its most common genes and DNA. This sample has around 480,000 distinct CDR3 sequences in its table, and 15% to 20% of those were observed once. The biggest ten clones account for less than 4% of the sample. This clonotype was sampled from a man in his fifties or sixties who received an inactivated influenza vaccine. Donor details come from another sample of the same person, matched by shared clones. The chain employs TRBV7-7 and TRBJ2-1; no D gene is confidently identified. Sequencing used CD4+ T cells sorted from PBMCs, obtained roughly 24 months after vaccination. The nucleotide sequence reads TGTGCCAGCAGCCCTAGTCCGGGCACTTACAATGAGCAGTTCTTC. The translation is CASSPSPGTYNEQFF. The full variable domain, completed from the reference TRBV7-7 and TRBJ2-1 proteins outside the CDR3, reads GAGVSQSPRYKVTKRGQDVTLRCDPISSHATLYWYQQALGQGPEFLTYFNYEAQPDKSGLPSDRFSAERPEGSISTLTIQRTEQRDSAMYRCASSPSPGTYNEQFFGPGTRLTVL.